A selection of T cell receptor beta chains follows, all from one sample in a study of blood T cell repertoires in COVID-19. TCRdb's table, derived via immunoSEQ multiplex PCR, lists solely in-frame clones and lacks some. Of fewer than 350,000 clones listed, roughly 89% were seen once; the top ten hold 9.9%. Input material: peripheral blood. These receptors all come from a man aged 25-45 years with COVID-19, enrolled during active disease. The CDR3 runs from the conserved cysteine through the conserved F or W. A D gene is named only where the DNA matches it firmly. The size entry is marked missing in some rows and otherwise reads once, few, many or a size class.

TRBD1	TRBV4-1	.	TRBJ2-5	TGCGCCAGCAGCCAAGACCCTACAGGGGGAAAGACCCAGTACTTC	CASSQDPTGGKTQYF
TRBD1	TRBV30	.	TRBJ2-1	TGTGCCTGGAGTGCCGACAGGGGAAATGAGCAGTTCTTC	CAWSADRGNEQFF
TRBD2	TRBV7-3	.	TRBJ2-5	TGTGCCAGCAGCTCCGGACTAGCGGGAGTCGTCGAGACCCAGTACTTC	CASSSGLAGVVETQYF
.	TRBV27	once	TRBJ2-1	TGTGCCAGCAGTTCGGACTTTCACAATGAGCAGTTCTTC	CASSSDFHNEQFF
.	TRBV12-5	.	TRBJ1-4	TGTGCTAGTGGCCGGAACTTAAGAGGTGAAAAACTGTTTTTT	CASGRNLRGEKLFF
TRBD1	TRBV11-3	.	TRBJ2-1	TGTGCCAGCAGCTTAGAGCTAGCAGGGGGCTACAATGAGCAGTTCTTC	CASSLELAGGYNEQFF
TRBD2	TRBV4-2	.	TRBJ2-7	TGTGCCAGCTCGATAGCGGGCGTCGACGAGCAGTACTTC	CASSIAGVDEQYF
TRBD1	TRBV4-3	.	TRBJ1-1	TGCGCCAGCAGCCAAGATAGACAGGGCCGGACTGAAGCTTTCTTT	CASSQDRQGRTEAFF
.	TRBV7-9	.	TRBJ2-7	TGTGCCAGCAGCTCTACAGGACAGCTGGGCTACTACGAGCAGTACTTC	CASSSTGQLGYYEQYF
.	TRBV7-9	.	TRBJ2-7	TGTGCCAGCAGCTTAGCAGGGGCCCCTTCCTACGAGCAGTACTTC	CASSLAGAPSYEQYF
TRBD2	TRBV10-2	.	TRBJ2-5	TGCGCCAGCAGCGGGACTAGCGGGGGGACCCGGGAGACCCAGTACTTC	CASSGTSGGTRETQYF
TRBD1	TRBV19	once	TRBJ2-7	TGTGCCAGTAGGAACCAGGGGGCCGGAGACGAGCAGTACTTC	CASRNQGAGDEQYF
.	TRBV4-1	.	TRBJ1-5	TGCGCCAGCAGCCCAAGAACAGGCAATCAGCCCCAGCATTTT	CASSPRTGNQPQHF
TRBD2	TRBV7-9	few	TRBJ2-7	TGTGCCAGCAGCCCACTAGCGGGAGGAGACGAGCAGTACTTC	CASSPLAGGDEQYF
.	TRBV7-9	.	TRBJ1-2	TGTGCCAGCAGCTTAGCGCTCCAGGAAGAAGGCTATGGCTACACCTTC	CASSLALQEEGYGYTF
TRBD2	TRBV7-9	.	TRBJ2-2	TGTGCCAGCAGCTCCTTGGGGGGACTAGCGGGTCCCGGGGAGCTGTTTTTT	CASSSLGGLAGPGELFF
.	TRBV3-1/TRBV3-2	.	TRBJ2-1	TGTGCCAGCCACAGGTCGAGCTCCTACAATGAGCAGTTCTTC	CASHRSSSYNEQFF
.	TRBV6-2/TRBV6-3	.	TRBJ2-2	TGTGCCAGCAGTTACTTTTCCATCGGGGAGCTGTTTTTT	CASSYFSIGELFF
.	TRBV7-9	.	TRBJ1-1	TGTGCCAGCAGCTTAATCGGACAGTCGAACACTGAAGCTTTCTTT	CASSLIGQSNTEAFF
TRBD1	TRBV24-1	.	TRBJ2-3	TGTGCCACCAGTGATTTGGAGGGACAGGGAGGAAGAGCAGATACGCAGTATTTT	CATSDLEGQGGRADTQYF
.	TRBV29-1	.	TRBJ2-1	TGCAGCGTTGAGCGGTACTACAATGAGCAGTTCTTC	CSVERYYNEQFF
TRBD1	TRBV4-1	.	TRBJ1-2	TGCGCCAGCAGCCATGGACAGGAATCCCTCTATGGCTACACCTTC	CASSHGQESLYGYTF
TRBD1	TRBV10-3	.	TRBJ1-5	TGTGCCATCAGCGCGGGACAGGGGCCTAATCAGCCCCAGCATTTT	CAISAGQGPNQPQHF
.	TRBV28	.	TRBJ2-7	TGTGCCAGCAGTTGGCGGGTTCCCTACGAGCAGTACTTC	CASSWRVPYEQYF
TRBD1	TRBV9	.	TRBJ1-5	TGTGCCAGCTCCAGACAGGGGGCAAAACAGCCCCAGCATTTT	CASSRQGAKQPQHF
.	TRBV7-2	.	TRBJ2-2	TGTGCCAGCAGCTTTACAGCTAACACCGGGGAGCTGTTTTTT	CASSFTANTGELFF
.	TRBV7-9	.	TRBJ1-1	TGTGCCAGCAGCTTTCCACATGGACAGCAGAACACTGAAGCTTTCTTT	CASSFPHGQQNTEAFF
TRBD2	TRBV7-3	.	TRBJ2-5	TGTGCCAGCAGCTTAGGCCTAGCGGGGGGCCAAGAGACCCAGTACTTC	CASSLGLAGGQETQYF
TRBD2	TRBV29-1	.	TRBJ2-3	TGCAGCGTTCGACCTCTAGCGGGAGGGCTGGGAGATACGCAGTATTTT	CSVRPLAGGLGDTQYF
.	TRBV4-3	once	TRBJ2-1	TGCGCCAGCAGCCCAGAAGTAGGAGTGAGGGCCTATGAGCAGTTCTTC	CASSPEVGVRAYEQFF
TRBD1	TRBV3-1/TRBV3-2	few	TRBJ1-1	TGTGCCAGCAGAAAGAAAACAGGGGGCAACACTGAAGCTTTCTTT	CASRKKTGGNTEAFF
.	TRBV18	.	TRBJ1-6	TGTGCCAGCTCAGACAGGAATTCACCCCTCCACTTT	CASSDRNSPLHF
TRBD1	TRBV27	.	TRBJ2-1	TGTGCCAGCAGCCCCCTAGACAGGGTCCCCTACAATGAGCAGTTCTTC	CASSPLDRVPYNEQFF
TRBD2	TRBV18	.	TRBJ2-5	TGTGCCAGCTCAGCAGCGGGAGGACAGGAGACCCAGTACTTC	CASSAAGGQETQYF
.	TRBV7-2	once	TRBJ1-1	TGTGCCAGCAGCTTACGCCTGGGGGGGCAGGACACTGAAGCTTTCTTT	CASSLRLGGQDTEAFF
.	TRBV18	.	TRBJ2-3	TGTGCCAGCTCACCATCAGGAGATACGCAGTATTTT	CASSPSGDTQYF
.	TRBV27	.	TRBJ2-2	TGTGCCAGCACCCTCCGGGGAGGAAAAGGCACCGGGGAGCTGTTTTTT	CASTLRGGKGTGELFF
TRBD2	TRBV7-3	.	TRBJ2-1	TGTGCCAGCAGGCGGACTAGCGGGGGACTACAAGGCAATGAGCAGTTCTTC	CASRRTSGGLQGNEQFF
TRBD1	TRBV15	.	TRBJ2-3	TGTGCCACCAGCAGGGCCAGAGCGGGACAGGGGGCAGATACGCAGTATTTT	CATSRARAGQGADTQYF
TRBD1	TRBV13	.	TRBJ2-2	TGTGCCAGCAGCATATTGGACAGGGAGGAGCTGTTTTTT	CASSILDREELFF
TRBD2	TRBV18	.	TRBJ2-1	TGTGCCAGCTGCGCGGGACTAGCGGCCAATGAGCAGTTCTTC	CASCAGLAANEQFF
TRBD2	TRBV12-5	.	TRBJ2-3	TGTGCTAGTGGTTTGTTGCTAGCGGGGGGTACAGATACGCAGTATTTT	CASGLLLAGGTDTQYF
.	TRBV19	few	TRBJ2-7	TGTGCCAGTAGTGAACCAGGGTACGAGCAGTACTTC	CASSEPGYEQYF
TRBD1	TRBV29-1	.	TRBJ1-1	TGCAGCGCCAACAGGGGTCCTGAAGCTTTCTTT	CSANRGPEAFF
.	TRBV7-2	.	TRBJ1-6	TGTGCCAGCAGCTTAGTGTGGACAGCTAGCTCCTATAATTCACCCCTCCACTTT	CASSLVWTASSYNSPLHF
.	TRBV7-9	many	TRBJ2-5	TGTGCCAGCAGGGAAACCGGGACTCCCTCGACCCAGTACTTC	CASRETGTPSTQYF